Shown below are 18 T cell receptor beta chains from a single sample sequenced in a study of T cell responses to AZD1222 COVID-19 vaccine. Profiling relied on immunoSEQ multiplex PCR, and the TCRdb table lists in-frame clones only, not all of them. The table records about 120,000 clones, about nine tenths of them present only once. This sample comprised peripheral blood, obtained 28 days after the second AZD1222 dose. The receptors shown here come from an adult who received the AZD1222 COVID-19 vaccine.

This clone has a handful of counts. The rearrangement joins TRBV2 to TRBJ2-7; D not certain. This CDR3 region has 11 residues. Trimming removed 8 bases at V and 1 base at J, with 6 bases between. Germline V gene lookup returns CDR1 SNHLY and CDR2 FYNNEI. The CDR3 nucleotides are TGTGCCAGCTACCAATCCTACGAGCAGTACTTC. Translated, it gives CASYQSYEQYF.

This chain links TRBV6-5 with TRBJ2-5; TRBD1 matches 7 bases. The V gene's germline CDR1 is MNHEY and CDR2 SVGAGI. The CDR3 consists of 12 residues. Trimming at V came to 4 bases and at J to 5 bases, leaving 1 base not matched to a gene. CDR3 loop: CASSWDSETQYF. The CDR3, as DNA: TGTGCCAGCAGTTGGGACAGCGAGACCCAGTACTTC.

The chain has TRBV7-9 and TRBJ1-2, with D maybe TRBD1 (5 bases). V was pared by 0 bases and J by 5 bases, with 13 bases between. This CDR3 spans 15 amino acids. CDR1 and CDR2 from the germline V gene are SEHNR and FQNEAQ (reference sequence). The DNA for the CDR3 is TGTGCCAGCAGCTTAGCACAGCGGTGGGGGTATGGCTACACCTTC. Translating gives CASSLAQRWGYGYTF.

CDR3 in amino acids: CASSFWDKGFGETQYF. CDR3 coding DNA: TGTGCCAGCAGCTTTTGGGACAAGGGGTTTGGGGAGACCCAGTACTTC. The rearrangement links TRBV13 to TRBJ2-5, with D tentatively TRBD1 (6 bases). V lost 3 bases to trimming and J lost 5 bases, with 19 bases between them. The CDR3 is 16 residues long. CDR1 and CDR2 from the germline V gene are PRHDT and FYEKMQ (reference sequence).

This chain's CDR3 is CASSFREKLFF. As DNA, the CDR3 is TGTGCCAGCAGTTTCAGGGAAAAACTGTTTTTT. V usage is TRBV12-3 or TRBV12-4 and J usage is TRBJ1-4; D unclear. V lost 3 bases to trimming and J lost 8 bases, with 4 bases between them. This CDR3 is built from 11 residues.

The chain employs TRBV15 and TRBJ1-1, with a possible D match to TRBD1 (5 bases). The CDR3 is 13 residues long. Between the trimmed V and J ends, which lost 3 bases and 3 bases, there was a span of 8 bases. CDR1 is LNHNV and CDR2 is YYDKDF in the germline V gene (reference sequence). In DNA form, the CDR3 reads TGTGCCACCAGCAGGGCAGGGTACACTGAAGCTTTCTTT. It encodes CATSRAGYTEAFF.

This clone is a singleton in its sample. The chain uses TRBV29-1 and TRBJ2-2; D is unclear. The CDR3 totals 12 residues. The germline V gene has CDR1 SQVTM and CDR2 ANQGSEA. V shed 3 bases and J shed 3 bases, with 5 bases lying between them. CDR3 in amino acids: CSVDMDTGELFF. Here the CDR3 DNA reads TGCAGCGTTGATATGGACACCGGGGAGCTGTTTTTT.

In the case of this clone: The CDR3 does not close with the conserved phenylalanine or tryptophan, likely indicating a read error. It is unclear where the CDR3 begins or ends on the DNA, so no DNA is shown, and the CDR3 is as TCRdb lists it. The chain uses TRBV15 and TRBJ1-4. The germline gives CDR1 LNHNV, CDR2 YYDKDF (reference sequence). The CDR3 adds up to 11 amino acids, both ends counted. CDR3 amino acids: CATSRERDGLC.

J is TRBJ2-1 and V is TRBV4-1; 9 positions agree with TRBD1. The germline V gene encodes CDR1 MGHRA and CDR2 YSYEKL. V lost 3 bases to trimming and J lost 2 bases; unmatched junction nucleotides: 5. This CDR3 has 16 amino acids. The DNA of the CDR3 is TGCGCCAGCAGCCACTTGGACAGGGGAACCTACAATGAGCAGTTCTTC. Residues: CASSHLDRGTYNEQFF.

The chain couples TRBV7-9 to TRBJ2-7; 8 bases are a match to TRBD2. The CDR3 is 16 amino acids. Germline-derived CDR1 and CDR2 are SEHNR and FQNEAQ (reference sequence). V lost 1 base to trimming and J lost 2 bases; unmatched junction nucleotides: 7. CDR3 region: CASSLGGSGSPYEQYF. The DNA for the CDR3 is TGTGCCAGCAGCTTAGGTGGCAGCGGGAGTCCCTACGAGCAGTACTTC.

The CDR3 spells CASSVSGFSRGTEAFF. The CDR3 DNA is TGTGCCAGCAGCGTAAGCGGCTTCTCTAGGGGCACTGAAGCTTTCTTT. The genes are TRBV9 and TRBJ1-1; D is perhaps TRBD1 (5 bases). The CDR3 is made up of 16 amino acids. Germline CDR1 SGDLS, CDR2 YYNGEE. Trimming left V 1 base short and J 4 bases short, with 17 bases between.

This chain joins TRBV29-1 and TRBJ1-1, with D possibly being TRBD1 (6 bases). The CDR3 length is 16 residues. V lost 6 bases, J lost 0 bases, and 20 bases lay in between. Germline V CDR1 and CDR2: SQVTM, ANQGSEA. CDR3 region: CSVNYGGLPMNTEAFF. The DNA of the CDR3 is TGCAGCGTCAACTACGGGGGCCTACCTATGAACACTGAAGCTTTCTTT.

The genes are TRBV6-5 and TRBJ2-2; D unresolved. Trimming took off 5 bases at V and 2 bases at J, with 9 bases between the two ends. The CDR3 sequence is 14 residues long. From germline, CDR1 is MNHEY and CDR2 SVGAGI. In DNA form, the CDR3 reads TGTGCCAGCAGTATTAAGCTAAACACCGGGGAGCTGTTTTTT. Its translation is CASSIKLNTGELFF.

This sequence joins TRBV5-6 and TRBJ1-5, with D tentatively TRBD1 (6 bases). The CDR3 runs 13 residues. The germline CDR1 and CDR2 sequences are SGHDT and YYEEEE. Trimming removed 4 bases at V and 4 bases at J, with 9 bases between. DNA for the CDR3: TGTGCCAGCAGCGGCACAGGGAATCAGCCCCAGCATTTT. Its translation: CASSGTGNQPQHF.

The chain links TRBV2 to TRBJ2-1, with D unresolved. The CDR3 has 15 amino acids. Germline V lookup: CDR1 SNHLY, CDR2 FYNNEI. Trimming pared 6 bases from V and 3 bases from J, leaving 15 bases between. The CDR3: CASSPDGSSYNEQFF. The CDR3 nucleotides read TGTGCCAGCAGCCCGGACGGTTCAAGCTACAATGAGCAGTTCTTC.

V gene TRBV18 combines with J gene TRBJ2-7, with D possibly matching TRBD2 (5 bases). The length of the CDR3 is 13 residues. Trimming took 3 bases from V and 6 from J, leaving 12 bases between them. Germline V gene data show CDR1 as KGHSH and CDR2 as LQKENI. The CDR3 reads CASSPSPGSEQYF. CDR3 nucleotides: TGTGCCAGCTCACCCTCGCCGGGGAGCGAGCAGTACTTC.

This chain joins TRBV7-9 and TRBJ1-3; 7 nucleotides line up with TRBD1. V shed 3 bases and J 0 bases; nucleotides not matched to a gene: 8. The CDR3 extends over 17 amino acids. Germline V lookup: CDR1 SEHNR, CDR2 FQNEAQ (reference sequence). CDR3 amino acids: CASSFPGTANSGNTIYF. The CDR3 nucleotides are TGTGCCAGCAGCTTTCCCGGGACAGCGAACTCTGGAAACACCATATATTTT.

This chain joins TRBV6-5 and TRBJ2-7; D is perhaps TRBD1 (6 bases). CDR3 length: 14 residues. Per the germline V gene, CDR1 is MNHEY and CDR2 is SVGAGI. The ends were cut back, 9 bases at V and 0 bases at J, with 15 bases in the middle. The CDR3 sequence is CASPLPDSSYEQYF. For the CDR3, the DNA is TGTGCCAGTCCCCTTCCGGACAGCTCCTACGAGCAGTACTTC.